Shown below are 21 T cell receptor beta chains from a single sample sequenced in a study of blood T cell repertoires in COVID-19. TCRdb's table, derived via immunoSEQ multiplex PCR, lists solely in-frame clones and lacks some. The sample lists some 270,000 clones, around 90% occurring once. Sequenced material: peripheral blood. These receptors all come from a woman aged 60-75 years with COVID-19, enrolled during active disease.

V and J are TRBV30 and TRBJ1-4, with 9 bases lining up with TRBD1. V was pared by 2 bases and J by 13 bases, with 11 bases of the junction left unmatched. The CDR3 consists of 14 residues. Germline V gene data show CDR1 as GTSNPN and CDR2 as SVGIG (reference sequence). The CDR3 is CAWSLGTGRVGLFF. The CDR3 DNA reads TGTGCCTGGAGTTTGGGGACAGGGAGAGTAGGACTGTTTTTT.

V and J are TRBV6-2 or TRBV6-3 and TRBJ2-1, with 8 bases identical to TRBD2. Trimming took 2 bases from V and 10 from J; bases not matched to a gene: 4. The CDR3 covers 13 residues. CDR1 MNHEY and CDR2 SVGEGT come from the germline V gene. The CDR3 loop reads CASSYRGGGEQFF. CDR3 DNA: TGTGCCAGCAGTTACCGGGGGGGCGGGGAGCAGTTCTTC.

This clone occurred a few times. The rearrangement uses TRBV7-2 and TRBJ1-5, with D possibly matching TRBD1 (6 bases). CDR1 is SGHTA and CDR2 is FQGNSA in the germline V gene. The CDR3 consists of 14 residues. V was pared by 5 bases and J by 5 bases, with 13 bases between. CDR3 in amino acids: CASSPHRVDQPQHF. DNA for the CDR3: TGTGCCAGCAGCCCTCACAGGGTGGATCAGCCCCAGCATTTT. The full variable domain, in which reference TRBV7-2 and TRBJ1-5 provide the parts outside the CDR3, is GAGVSQSPSNKVTEKGKDVELRCDPISGHTALYWYRQSLGQGLEFLIYFQGNSAPDKSGLPSDRFSAERTGGSVSTLTIQRTQQEDSAVYLCASSPHRVDQPQHFGDGTRLSIL.

The V call is TRBV5-4, the J call TRBJ2-2; 8 bases fit TRBD2. The CDR3 totals 16 residues. CDR1 SGHNT and CDR2 YYREEE come from the germline V gene (reference sequence). V shed 2 bases and J 1 base; nucleotides not matched to a gene: 4. This CDR3 reads CASSFGGGLNTGELFF. The CDR3 DNA reads TGTGCCAGCAGCTTCGGGGGGGGTCTGAACACCGGGGAGCTGTTTTTT.

The chain has TRBV11-3 and TRBJ1-6; tentatively, D is TRBD1 (6 bases). This CDR3 is built from 15 residues. Germline V gene sequence: CDR1 SGHNT, CDR2 YENEEA. The V gene lost 0 bases and the J gene lost 7 bases, with 10 bases spanning the gap. The CDR3 region has the DNA TGTGCCAGCAGCTTAGAGGCGGGGGCGAATTCACCCCTCCACTTT. Residues: CASSLEAGANSPLHF.

The DNA for the CDR3 is TGCGCCAGCAGCCAAGATAGGGGTAACATCTATGGCTACACCTTC. It encodes CASSQDRGNIYGYTF. The chain has TRBV4-3 and TRBJ1-2; D is perhaps TRBD1 (5 bases). Per germline, CDR1 LGHNA and CDR2 YSLEER. V was cut by 0 bases and J by 4 bases, with 12 bases left in between. This CDR3 comprises 15 residues.

The V and J genes are TRBV7-3 and TRBJ2-3, with 9 bases matching TRBD2. Germline loops: CDR1 SGHTA, CDR2 FQGTGA. Germline trimming cut 0 bases from V and 0 bases from J; bases unmatched to any gene: 7. The CDR3 sequence is 18 residues long. The CDR3 is CASSLTFSSGGSTDTQYF. The CDR3 nucleotides read TGTGCCAGCAGCTTAACGTTCAGTAGCGGGGGAAGCACAGATACGCAGTATTTT.

The chain is built from TRBV9 and TRBJ2-7, with 8 bases lining up with TRBD1. The length of the CDR3 is 14 residues. Germline CDR1 and CDR2: SGDLS and YYNGEE. V lost 3 bases, J lost 6 bases, and 8 bases stayed unmatched. DNA of the CDR3: TGTGCCAGCAGCGGGGGACAGGTTCCCATCGAGCAGTACTTC. As protein: CASSGGQVPIEQYF.

This clone occurred once. The chain employs TRBV15 and TRBJ1-2; D call uncertain. This CDR3 contains 15 residues. Per the germline V gene, CDR1 is LNHNV and CDR2 is YYDKDF (reference sequence). The ends were cut back, 0 bases at V and 7 bases at J, with 15 bases in the middle. CDR3 sequence reads: CATSRDQTEARGYTF. The CDR3 DNA sequence: TGTGCCACCAGCAGAGATCAGACGGAGGCCCGTGGCTACACCTTC.

The chain combines TRBV6-2 or TRBV6-3 with TRBJ1-6; a weak D match, TRBD1 (5 bases). Per germline, CDR1 MNHEY and CDR2 SVGEGT. V gave up 2 bases and J gave up 10 bases, with 12 bases separating them. This CDR3 has 14 amino acids. Here the CDR3 reads CASSYAGIGSPLHF. The CDR3 DNA reads as TGTGCCAGCAGTTACGCAGGGATCGGCTCACCCCTCCACTTT.

The rearrangement links TRBV19 to TRBJ2-7; D perhaps matches TRBD1 (6 bases). CDR3 size: 17 residues. The V end lost 1 base, the J end lost 6 bases, and 22 bases lay between the germline ends. The germline CDR1 and CDR2 sequences are LNHDA and SQIVND (reference sequence). CDR3 residues: CASSIGRGSEGWVEQYF. The CDR3 nucleotides are TGTGCCAGTAGTATAGGAAGGGGGTCGGAAGGCTGGGTCGAGCAGTACTTC.

The chain has TRBV6-6 and TRBJ1-4; 8 bases are a match to TRBD1. CDR3 size: 15 residues. With V trimmed by 4 bases and J by 0 bases, 1 base remained unmatched. Germline assignment: CDR1 MNHNY and CDR2 SVGAGI (reference sequence). The CDR3, as DNA: TGTGCCAGCAGTTCGACAGGGGCAACTAATGAAAAACTGTTTTTT. This sequence encodes CASSSTGATNEKLFF.

The V and J genes are TRBV3-1 (or the pseudogene TRBV3-2) and TRBJ1-1; D is unresolved. The V end lost 4 bases, the J end lost 0 bases, and 15 bases lay between the germline ends. The CDR3 runs 16 residues. Germline CDR1 LGHDT, CDR2 YNNKEL (reference sequence). CDR3: CASSPAVFQLNTEAFF. As DNA, the CDR3 is TGTGCCAGCAGCCCAGCGGTTTTCCAGCTGAACACTGAAGCTTTCTTT.

The rearrangement links TRBV4-1 to TRBJ1-2; TRBD1 matches at 7 bases. V lost 3 bases, J lost 10 bases, and 11 bases stayed unmatched. Looked up from germline, CDR1 is MGHRA and CDR2 is YSYEKL. This CDR3 contains 14 residues. The CDR3 spells CASSQTGDREAYTF. The CDR3, as DNA: TGCGCCAGCAGCCAGACTGGCGACAGGGAAGCCTACACCTTC.

A single count supports this clone. The V and J genes are TRBV10-3 and TRBJ1-5; 8 bases match TRBD1. This CDR3 region has 12 residues. The V gene's germline CDR1 is ENHRY and CDR2 SYGVKD. Trimming removed 10 bases from V and 4 bases from J; junction bases left unmatched: 3. The CDR3 loop reads CASTGGNQPQHF. The CDR3 bases are TGTGCCAGTACAGGGGGGAATCAGCCCCAGCATTTT.

CDR3 in amino acids: CASSLPGQGIVTFF. CDR3 nucleotides: TGTGCCAGCAGCTTGCCGGGACAGGGGATCGTGACTTTCTTT. The V call is TRBV5-4, the J call TRBJ1-1, with 10 bases fitting TRBD1. Trimming at V came to 1 base and at J to 12 bases, leaving 9 bases not matched to a gene. The CDR3 is 14 residues long. Germline CDR1 reads SGHNT; CDR2 reads YYREEE (reference sequence).

The chain combines TRBV6-5 with TRBJ1-4; 8 positions agree with TRBD1. Germline V gene lookup returns CDR1 MNHEY and CDR2 SVGAGI. The CDR3 is 14 amino acids. V trimming: 5 bases; J trimming: 8 bases; junction bases outside the gene matches: 7. This CDR3 is CASSIQGAPEKLFF. The CDR3 DNA sequence: TGTGCCAGCAGTATTCAGGGGGCGCCCGAAAAACTGTTTTTT.

The J gene is TRBJ1-1, the V gene TRBV3-1 (or the pseudogene TRBV3-2); D perhaps matches TRBD1 (5 bases). V lost 2 bases and J 5 bases, leaving 9 bases between the germline ends. This CDR3 comprises 13 residues. The V gene's germline CDR1 is LGHDT and CDR2 YNNKEL (reference sequence). The CDR3 is CASSQQGQTEAFF. DNA for the CDR3: TGTGCCAGCAGCCAACAGGGCCAAACTGAAGCTTTCTTT.

The gene calls are TRBV9 and TRBJ2-1, with D possibly matching TRBD2 (6 bases). V lost 3 bases, J lost 5 bases, and 18 bases lay in between. Germline values: CDR1 SGDLS, CDR2 YYNGEE. The CDR3 extends over 16 amino acids. The CDR3, as DNA: TGTGCCAGCAGCGCGAAGTCTGCGGGGACCAACAATGAGCAGTTCTTC. Protein sequence: CASSAKSAGTNNEQFF.

This chain uses TRBV7-9 with TRBJ1-3; 8 bases fit TRBD1. V shed 7 bases, J shed 0 bases, and the junction held 8 bases outside the gene matches. The CDR3 contains 16 residues. From germline, CDR1 is SEHNR and CDR2 FQNEAQ (reference sequence). The CDR3 DNA reads TGTGCCAGCATAATCCCGGGACAGGACTCTGGAAACACCATATATTTT. It translates to CASIIPGQDSGNTIYF. Variable domain in full (rest from reference TRBV7-9 and TRBJ1-3): DTGVSQNPRHKITKRGQNVTFRCDPISEHNRLYWYRQTLGQGPEFLTYFQNEAQLEKSRLLSDRFSAERPKGSFSTLEIQRTEQGDSAMYLCASIIPGQDSGNTIYFGEGSWLTVV.

The chain is built from TRBV5-1 and TRBJ1-3; 9 nucleotides match TRBD1. There are 17 residues in the CDR3. The germline CDR1 and CDR2 sequences are SGHRS and YFSETQ. With 4 bases clipped from V and 4 bases from J, the junction kept 12 bases outside the gene matches. The CDR3 sequence is CASSLQVGQGSGNTIYF. The CDR3 DNA reads as TGCGCCAGCAGCCTCCAGGTGGGACAGGGTTCCGGAAACACCATATATTTT. The full variable domain, in which reference TRBV5-1 and TRBJ1-3 provide the parts outside the CDR3, is KAGVTQTPRYLIKTRGQQVTLSCSPISGHRSVSWYQQTPGQGLQFLFEYFSETQRNKGNFPGRFSGRQFSNSRSEMNVSTLELGDSALYLCASSLQVGQGSGNTIYFGEGSWLTVV.